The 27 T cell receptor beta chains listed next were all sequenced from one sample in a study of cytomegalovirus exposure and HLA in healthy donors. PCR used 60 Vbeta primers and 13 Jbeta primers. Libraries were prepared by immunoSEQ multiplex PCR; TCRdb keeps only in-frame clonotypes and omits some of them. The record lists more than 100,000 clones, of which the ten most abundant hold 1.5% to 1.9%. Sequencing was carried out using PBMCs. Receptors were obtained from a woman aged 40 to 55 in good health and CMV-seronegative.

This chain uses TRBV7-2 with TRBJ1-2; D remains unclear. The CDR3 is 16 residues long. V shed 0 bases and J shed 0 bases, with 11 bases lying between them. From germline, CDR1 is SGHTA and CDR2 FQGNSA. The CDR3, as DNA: TGTGCCAGCAGCTTAGCGAGCACTCATCCTAACTATGGCTACACCTTC. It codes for CASSLASTHPNYGYTF.

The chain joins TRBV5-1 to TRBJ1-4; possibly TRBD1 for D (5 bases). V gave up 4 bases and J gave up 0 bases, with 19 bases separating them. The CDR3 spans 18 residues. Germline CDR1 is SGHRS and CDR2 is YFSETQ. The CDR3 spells CASSLTARALSTNEKLFF. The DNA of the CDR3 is TGCGCCAGCAGCCTCACCGCCAGGGCTTTGTCAACTAATGAAAAACTGTTTTTT.

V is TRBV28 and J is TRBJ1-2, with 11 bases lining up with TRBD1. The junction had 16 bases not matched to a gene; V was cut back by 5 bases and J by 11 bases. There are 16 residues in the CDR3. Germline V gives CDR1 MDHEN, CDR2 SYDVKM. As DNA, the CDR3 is TGTGCCAGCAGTAGTATCGGAGTAGGACAGGGGGCGCGTTACACCTTC. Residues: CASSSIGVGQGARYTF.

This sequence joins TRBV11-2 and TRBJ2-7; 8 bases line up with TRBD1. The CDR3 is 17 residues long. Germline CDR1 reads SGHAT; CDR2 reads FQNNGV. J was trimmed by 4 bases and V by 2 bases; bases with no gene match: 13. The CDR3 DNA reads TGTGCCAGCAGCTTAAACCTGGGACAGGCGACCTTGTACGAGCAGTACTTC. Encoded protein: CASSLNLGQATLYEQYF.

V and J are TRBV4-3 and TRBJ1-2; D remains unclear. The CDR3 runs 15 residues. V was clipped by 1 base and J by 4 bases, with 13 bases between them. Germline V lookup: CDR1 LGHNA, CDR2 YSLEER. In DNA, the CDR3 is TGCGCCAGCAGCCAAGGTTATCAATTCAGCTATGGCTACACCTTC. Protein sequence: CASSQGYQFSYGYTF.

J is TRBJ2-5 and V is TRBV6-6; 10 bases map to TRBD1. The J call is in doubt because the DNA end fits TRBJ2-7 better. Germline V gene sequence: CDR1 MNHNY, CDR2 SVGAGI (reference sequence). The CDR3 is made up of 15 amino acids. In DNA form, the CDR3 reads TGTGCCAGCAGTTACTCGAGGGACAGGGGTGACGAGCAGTACTTC. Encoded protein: CASSYSRDRGDEQYF.

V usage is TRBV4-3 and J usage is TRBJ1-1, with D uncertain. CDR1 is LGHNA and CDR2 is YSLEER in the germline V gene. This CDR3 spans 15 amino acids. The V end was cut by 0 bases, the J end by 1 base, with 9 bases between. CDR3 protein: CASSQELTRNTEAFF. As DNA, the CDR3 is TGCGCCAGCAGCCAAGAGCTTACGAGGAACACTGAAGCTTTCTTT.

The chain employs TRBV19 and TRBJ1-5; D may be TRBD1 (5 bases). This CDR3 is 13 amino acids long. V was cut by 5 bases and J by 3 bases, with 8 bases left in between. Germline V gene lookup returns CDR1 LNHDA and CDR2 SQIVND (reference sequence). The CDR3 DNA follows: TGTGCCAGTAGTGTGGACATCAATCAGCCCCAGCATTTT. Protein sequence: CASSVDINQPQHF.

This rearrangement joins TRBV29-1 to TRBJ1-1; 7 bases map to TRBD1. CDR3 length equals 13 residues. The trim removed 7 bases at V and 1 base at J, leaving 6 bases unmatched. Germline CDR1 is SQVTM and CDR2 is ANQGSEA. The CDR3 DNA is TGCAGCGCCCTGGGACAGCCGAACACTGAAGCTTTCTTT. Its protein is CSALGQPNTEAFF. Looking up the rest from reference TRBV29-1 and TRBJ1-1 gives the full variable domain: SAVISQKPSRDICQRGTSLTIQCQVDSQVTMMFWYRQQPGQSLTLIATANQGSEATYESGFVIDKFPISRPNLTFSTLTVSNMSPEDSSIYLCSALGQPNTEAFFGQGTRLTVV.

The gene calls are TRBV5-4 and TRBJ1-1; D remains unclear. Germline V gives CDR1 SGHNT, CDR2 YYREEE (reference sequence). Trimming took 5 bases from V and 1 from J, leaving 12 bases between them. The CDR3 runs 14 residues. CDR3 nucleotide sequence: TGTGCCAGCAGTAGGAGGTTGGAGAACACTGAAGCTTTCTTT. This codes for CASSRRLENTEAFF.

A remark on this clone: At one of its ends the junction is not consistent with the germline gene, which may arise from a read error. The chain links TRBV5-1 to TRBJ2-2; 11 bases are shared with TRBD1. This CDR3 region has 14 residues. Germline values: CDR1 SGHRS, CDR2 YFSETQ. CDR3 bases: TGCGCCAGCAGCTTAAATTCCGGGACAGGGGGGCTGTTTTTT. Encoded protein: CASSLNSGTGGLFF.

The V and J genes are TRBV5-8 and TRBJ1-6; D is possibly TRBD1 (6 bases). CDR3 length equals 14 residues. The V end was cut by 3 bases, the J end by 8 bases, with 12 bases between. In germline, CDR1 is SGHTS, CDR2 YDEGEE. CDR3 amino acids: CASSSEGGDSPLHF. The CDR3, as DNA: TGTGCCAGCAGCTCGGAAGGGGGGGATTCACCCCTCCACTTT.

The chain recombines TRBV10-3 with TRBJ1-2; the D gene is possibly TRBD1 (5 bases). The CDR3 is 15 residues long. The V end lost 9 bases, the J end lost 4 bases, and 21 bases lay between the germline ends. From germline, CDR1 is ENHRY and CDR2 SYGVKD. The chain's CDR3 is CAMGEGRGGAYGYTF. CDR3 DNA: TGTGCCATGGGTGAGGGACGGGGTGGCGCCTATGGCTACACCTTC.

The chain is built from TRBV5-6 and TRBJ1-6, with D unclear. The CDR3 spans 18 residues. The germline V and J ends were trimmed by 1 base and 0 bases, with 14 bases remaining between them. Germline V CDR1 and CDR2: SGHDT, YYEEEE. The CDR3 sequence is CASSLLSTSSSYNSPLHF. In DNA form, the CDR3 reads TGTGCCAGCAGCTTGCTGTCCACATCTAGCTCCTATAATTCACCCCTCCACTTT.

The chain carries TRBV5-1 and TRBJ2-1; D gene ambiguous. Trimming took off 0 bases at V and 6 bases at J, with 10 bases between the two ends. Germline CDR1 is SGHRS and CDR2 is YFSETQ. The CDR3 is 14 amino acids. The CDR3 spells CASSLASLVNEQFF. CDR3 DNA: TGCGCCAGCAGCTTGGCCTCCCTAGTCAATGAGCAGTTCTTC.

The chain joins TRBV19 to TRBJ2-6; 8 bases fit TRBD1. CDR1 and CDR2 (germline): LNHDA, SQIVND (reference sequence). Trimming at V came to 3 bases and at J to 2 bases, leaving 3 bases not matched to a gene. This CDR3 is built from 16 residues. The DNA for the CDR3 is TGTGCCAGTAGTATGGGACAGGCCCCTGGGGCCAACGTCCTGACTTTC. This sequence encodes CASSMGQAPGANVLTF.

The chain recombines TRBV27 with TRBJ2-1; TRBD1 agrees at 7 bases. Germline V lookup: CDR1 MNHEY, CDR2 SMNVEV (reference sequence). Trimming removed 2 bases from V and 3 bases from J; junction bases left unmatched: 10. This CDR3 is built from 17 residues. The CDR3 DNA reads TGTGCCAGCAGTTTACCTGGGACAGCCAGGGACTACAATGAGCAGTTCTTC. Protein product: CASSLPGTARDYNEQFF.

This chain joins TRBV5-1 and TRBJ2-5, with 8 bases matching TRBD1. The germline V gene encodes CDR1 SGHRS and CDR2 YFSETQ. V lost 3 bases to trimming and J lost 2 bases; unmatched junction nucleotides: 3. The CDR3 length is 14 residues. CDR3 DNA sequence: TGCGCCAGCAGCTCCGGACAGGGACAAGAGACCCAGTACTTC. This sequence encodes CASSSGQGQETQYF.

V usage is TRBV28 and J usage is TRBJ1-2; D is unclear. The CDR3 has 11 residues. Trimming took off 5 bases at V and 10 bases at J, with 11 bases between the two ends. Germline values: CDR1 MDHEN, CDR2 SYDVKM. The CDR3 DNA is TGTGCCAGCAGTCTTGCTTGGGCCTACACCTTC. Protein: CASSLAWAYTF.

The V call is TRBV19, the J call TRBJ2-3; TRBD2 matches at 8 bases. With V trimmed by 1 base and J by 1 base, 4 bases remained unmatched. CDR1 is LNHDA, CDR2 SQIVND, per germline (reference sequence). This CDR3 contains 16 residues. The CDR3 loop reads CASSIVPAGGTDTQYF. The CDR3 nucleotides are TGTGCCAGTAGTATAGTTCCAGCGGGGGGCACAGATACGCAGTATTTT.

The CDR3 coding sequence is TGTGCCACACAGGGGGACTCTCATGGCTACACCTTC. This translates into CATQGDSHGYTF. The chain recombines TRBV28 with TRBJ1-2; the match to TRBD1 covers 8 bases. Per the germline V gene, CDR1 is MDHEN and CDR2 is SYDVKM. This CDR3 contains 12 residues. V was clipped by 10 bases and J by 6 bases; unmatched bases: 7.

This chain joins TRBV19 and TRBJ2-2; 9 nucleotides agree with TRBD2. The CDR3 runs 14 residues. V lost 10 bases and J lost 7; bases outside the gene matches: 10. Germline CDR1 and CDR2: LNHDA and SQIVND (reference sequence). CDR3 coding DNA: TGTGCCACCGTTCCGGCGGGGGGGAACGGGGAGCTGTTTTTT. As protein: CATVPAGGNGELFF.

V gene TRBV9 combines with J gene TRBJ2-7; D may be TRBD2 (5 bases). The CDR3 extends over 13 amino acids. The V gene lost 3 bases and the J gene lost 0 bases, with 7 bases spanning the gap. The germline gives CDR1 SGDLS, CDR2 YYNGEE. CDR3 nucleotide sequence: TGTGCCAGCAGCGCGGGGTTCTCCTACGAGCAGTACTTC. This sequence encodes CASSAGFSYEQYF.

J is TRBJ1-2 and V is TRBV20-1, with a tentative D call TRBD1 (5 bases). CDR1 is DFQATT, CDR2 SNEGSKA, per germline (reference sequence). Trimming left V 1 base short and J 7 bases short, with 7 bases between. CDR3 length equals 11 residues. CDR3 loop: CSARAGGGYTF. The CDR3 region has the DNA TGCAGTGCTAGAGCGGGGGGTGGCTACACCTTC.

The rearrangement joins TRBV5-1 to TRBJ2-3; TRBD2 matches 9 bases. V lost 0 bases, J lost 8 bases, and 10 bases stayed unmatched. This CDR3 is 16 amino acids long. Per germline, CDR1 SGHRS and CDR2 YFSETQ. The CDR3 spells CASSLAAGGTAGTQYF. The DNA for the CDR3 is TGCGCCAGCAGCTTGGCTGCGGGGGGGACTGCGGGTACGCAGTATTTT.

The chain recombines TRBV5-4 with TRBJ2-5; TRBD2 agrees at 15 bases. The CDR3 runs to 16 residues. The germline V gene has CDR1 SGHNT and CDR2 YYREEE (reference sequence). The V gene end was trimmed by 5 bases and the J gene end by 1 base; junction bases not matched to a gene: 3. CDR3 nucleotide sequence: TGTGCCAGCAGGGGGGGACTAGCGGGGGGCCAAGAGACCCAGTACTTC. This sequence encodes CASRGGLAGGQETQYF.

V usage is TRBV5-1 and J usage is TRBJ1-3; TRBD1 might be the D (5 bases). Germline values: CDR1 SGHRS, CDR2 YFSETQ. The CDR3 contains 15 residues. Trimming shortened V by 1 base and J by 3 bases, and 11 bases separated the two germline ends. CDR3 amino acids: CASSLMPGNGNTIYF. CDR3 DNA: TGCGCCAGCAGCTTGATGCCAGGGAATGGAAACACCATATATTTT.